Listed below are T cell receptor beta chains from one sample, sequenced in a study of response to subunit inactivated influenza vaccine. One entry per CDR3 protein results from TCRdb running MiXCR on the RT-PCR reads. Of 450,000 to 550,000 distinct CDR3 sequences listed, 25% are singletons. The sample in question was CD4+ T cells sorted from PBMCs, obtained around 5 days after vaccination. Receptor source: a man in his fifties who received an inactivated influenza vaccine. Each CDR3 is given with its conserved first and last residue. The D gene is left open where the match is weak. Where a row states a size, it is once, few, many or the class of an expanded clone; other rows omit it.

cdr3_aa cdr3_nt j_call cdr3_length v_call clone_size d_call
CSASGQRLTTNEKLFF TGCAGTGCTAGTGGACAGAGGTTGACGACTAATGAAAAACTGTTTTTT TRBJ1-4 16 TRBV20-1 once NA
CSAGGRGGNTDTQYF TGCAGTGCTGGAGGGCGGGGGGGAAACACAGATACGCAGTATTTT TRBJ2-3 15 TRBV20-1 NA TRBD2
CASSLMQGAIGTQYF TGTGCCAGCAGCTTGATGCAGGGGGCAATTGGGACCCAGTACTTC TRBJ2-5 15 TRBV5-8 once TRBD1
CSARDRVEGGYTF TGCAGTGCTAGAGACAGGGTCGAGGGTGGCTACACCTTC TRBJ1-2 13 TRBV20-1 NA NA
CASSFRGSSYNEQFF TGTGCCAGCAGCTTCCGGGGCTCCTCCTACAATGAGCAGTTCTTC TRBJ2-1 15 TRBV7-9 many NA
CASINDLGTGELFF TGTGCCAGCATTAACGACCTAGGTACCGGGGAGCTGTTTTTT TRBJ2-2 14 TRBV6-2/TRBV6-3 NA NA
CSARQTGRNTEAFF TGCAGTGCTAGACAGACAGGCCGGAACACTGAAGCTTTCTTT TRBJ1-1 14 TRBV20-1 few NA
CSAGQAEAFF TGCAGCGCCGGACAGGCTGAAGCTTTCTTT TRBJ1-1 10 TRBV29-1 few TRBD1
CASSLRTGVGEQYF TGTGCCAGCAGCCTGCGGACAGGTGTTGGCGAGCAGTACTTC TRBJ2-7 14 TRBV2 NA TRBD1
CASSYRYPRSESQETQYF TGTGCCAGCAGTTACCGGTACCCCCGGAGCGAGAGCCAAGAGACCCAGTACTTC TRBJ2-5 18 TRBV6-2/TRBV6-3 few NA
CASSLAGQYEQYF TGTGCCAGCAGTTTGGCGGGCCAGTACGAGCAGTACTTC TRBJ2-7 13 TRBV12-3/TRBV12-4 many NA
CASPGEGRGLNTEAFF TGTGCCAGCCCGGGCGAAGGGAGGGGTTTGAACACTGAAGCTTTCTTT TRBJ1-1 16 TRBV7-9 many NA
CASIGQTSNQPQHF TGTGCCAGCATCGGGCAGACCAGCAATCAGCCCCAGCATTTT TRBJ1-5 14 TRBV6-1 few NA
CASSLRGVGYTF TGCGCCAGCAGCCTCCGAGGGGTTGGCTACACCTTC TRBJ1-2 12 TRBV4-3 NA NA
CASSWGSGLTTGELFF TGCGCCAGCAGCTGGGGATCGGGACTAACAACCGGGGAGCTGTTTTTT TRBJ2-2 16 TRBV5-1 few TRBD2
CSARQGARGETQYF TGCAGTGCCAGACAGGGGGCGCGAGGGGAGACCCAGTACTTC TRBJ2-5 14 TRBV20-1 NA TRBD1
CASSSPRPPTNEKLFF TGTGCCAGCAGTTCCCCCCGGCCACCAACTAATGAAAAACTGTTTTTT TRBJ1-4 16 TRBV28 NA NA
CSSKRLQETQYF TGCAGTTCTAAGCGGCTCCAAGAGACCCAGTACTTC TRBJ2-5 12 TRBV20-1 few NA
CAWSVTGGVSTDTQYF TGTGCCTGGAGTGTAACAGGGGGTGTGAGCACAGATACGCAGTATTTT TRBJ2-3 16 TRBV30 few TRBD1
CASSQTGQPTNEKLFF TGTGCCAGCAGCCAAACTGGACAGCCAACTAATGAAAAACTGTTTTTT TRBJ1-4 16 TRBV4-2 many NA
CASRKDWSGRTDTQYF TGTGCCAGCAGAAAGGATTGGAGCGGGAGAACAGATACGCAGTATTTT TRBJ2-3 16 TRBV6-1 NA TRBD2
CASSLVLGSSYNEQFF TGTGCCAGCAGTTTGGTCTTGGGGAGCTCCTACAATGAGCAGTTCTTC TRBJ2-1 16 TRBV12-3/TRBV12-4 NA NA
CASSDVDREYEQYF TGTGCCAGCAGTGACGTGGACAGGGAGTACGAGCAGTACTTC TRBJ2-7 14 TRBV6-1 few TRBD1
CASSFRDRFYEQYF TGTGCCAGCAGTTTCCGGGACAGGTTCTACGAGCAGTACTTC TRBJ2-7 14 TRBV28 NA TRBD1
CASSLAGLASYNEQFF TGCGCCAGCAGCTTGGCCGGTCTAGCGTCCTACAATGAGCAGTTCTTC TRBJ2-1 16 TRBV5-1 many NA
CASSESSGGGTDTQYF TGCGCCAGCAGTGAGTCCAGCGGGGGGGGCACAGATACGCAGTATTTT TRBJ2-3 16 TRBV10-1 few TRBD2
CASSLGVPNQPQHF TGTGCCAGCAGCTTAGGGGTCCCTAATCAGCCCCAGCATTTT TRBJ1-5 14 TRBV7-9 few NA
CASSLAATTDTQYF TGTGCCAGCAGCTTGGCGGCCACAACAGATACGCAGTATTTT TRBJ2-3 14 TRBV7-6 once NA
CASSPRTGGTEAFF TGTGCCAGCAGCCCCCGGACAGGGGGCACTGAAGCTTTCTTT TRBJ1-1 14 TRBV7-2 many TRBD1